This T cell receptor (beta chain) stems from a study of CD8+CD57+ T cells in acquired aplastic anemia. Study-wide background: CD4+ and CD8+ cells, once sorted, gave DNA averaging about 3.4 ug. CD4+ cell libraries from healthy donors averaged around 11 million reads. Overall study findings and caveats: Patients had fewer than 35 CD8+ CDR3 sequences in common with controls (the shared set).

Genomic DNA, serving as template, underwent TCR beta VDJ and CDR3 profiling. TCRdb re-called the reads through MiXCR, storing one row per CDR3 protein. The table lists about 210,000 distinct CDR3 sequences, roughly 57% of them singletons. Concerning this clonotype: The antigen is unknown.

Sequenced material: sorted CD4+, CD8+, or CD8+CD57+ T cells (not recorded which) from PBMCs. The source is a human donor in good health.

The CDR3 DNA reads TGCAGTGCTAGTCAAGGGACTGGAAACACCATATATTTT. Amino acid sequence: CSASQGTGNTIYF. The chain couples TRBV20-1 to TRBJ1-3, with D unresolved. This CDR3 has 13 amino acids. Between the trimmed V and J ends, which lost 3 bases and 2 bases, there was a span of 8 bases. Germline V CDR1 and CDR2: DFQATT, SNEGSKA (reference sequence).